This section outlines one T cell receptor beta chain sequence together with its context. The target antigen is unknown. This record belongs to a study of T cell responses to AZD1222 COVID-19 vaccine. This CDR3 spans 14 amino acids. Germline CDR1 and CDR2: SGHKS and YYEKEE (reference sequence). Trimming cost V 2 bases and J 5 bases, with 13 bases left between them. The study's findings and limits: No day 14 peak samples; only post-peak repertoires were characterized. Two AZD1222 administrations were followed by greater Spike-specific TCR breadth and depth. The study found vaccine-associated CD4 TCRs spanning spike, dominant at 160-218 and 743-854. White British donors predominated, females outnumbered males, and clonal diversity was possibly underestimated.

The method was immunoSEQ multiplex PCR; TCRdb's version includes in-frame clones alone and lacks a portion of them. There are 75,000 to 95,000 clones in the sample; around 92% occur only once, and approximately 7% lies in the top ten. The receptor comes from an adult in good health. Material: peripheral blood, obtained on day 0 of MenACWY control vaccination. The genes are TRBV5-5 and TRBJ2-5; D may be TRBD1 (6 bases). In DNA, the CDR3 is TGTGCCAGCAGCTTTGGCAGGGGATGGGAGACCCAGTACTTC. Amino acid sequence: CASSFGRGWETQYF.